This is a list of T cell receptor beta chains from one sample in a study of cytomegalovirus exposure and HLA in healthy donors. Profiling relied on immunoSEQ multiplex PCR, and the TCRdb table lists in-frame clones only, not all of them. Of 150,000 to 200,000 clones in the sample, approximately 70% are singletons; the top ten hold about 4.5%. The material sequenced was PBMCs. The receptor source for this set is a man between 18 and 29 years old in good health and CMV-seropositive. The CDR3 runs from the conserved cysteine through the conserved F or W. D genes are given only for firm matches. Size is omitted from some rows. Given values are once, few, many or a class for expanded clones.

size,V,J,D,DNA,CDR3
NA,TRBV6-6,TRBJ1-3,TRBD1,TGTGCCAGCAGCGACAGGGTGGGAGGAAACACCATATATTTT,CASSDRVGGNTIYF
once,TRBV23-1,TRBJ1-2,NA,TGCGCCAGCAGTCCCCCAGGGGCAGGTGGCTACACCTTC,CASSPPGAGGYTF
NA,TRBV19,TRBJ1-1,NA,TGTGCCAGTAGATCAGGACAGCCTAACACTGAAGCTTTCTTT,CASRSGQPNTEAFF
few,TRBV7-2,TRBJ2-2,NA,TGTGCCAGCAGCGAAGACAACCAGAACACCGGGGAGCTGTTTTTT,CASSEDNQNTGELFF
few,TRBV7-6,TRBJ1-4,TRBD1,TGTGCCAGCAGCTTAGCTCCGGGACAGGTGGATGAAAAACTGTTTTTT,CASSLAPGQVDEKLFF
NA,TRBV29-1,TRBJ2-2,TRBD2,TGCAGCGTTCGAGCGGGGGGGGTAGTCACCGGGGAGCTGTTTTTT,CSVRAGGVVTGELFF
NA,TRBV19,TRBJ2-1,TRBD1,TGTGCCAGTATGGGGGCACGGGACAGGGTATCATATGAGCAGTTCTTC,CASMGARDRVSYEQFF
NA,TRBV7-9,TRBJ1-4,NA,TGTGCCAGCAGCCCTACAGCTACAACTAATGAAAAACTGTTTTTT,CASSPTATTNEKLFF
NA,TRBV6-5,TRBJ1-5,NA,TGTGCCAATGCAGGGTCGTGGTCCTACAATCAGCCCCAGCATTTT,CANAGSWSYNQPQHF
once,TRBV6-5,TRBJ1-2,NA,TGTGCCTCGGGAAGGGGGGGGAAGACGGGCTATGGCTACACCTTC,CASGRGGKTGYGYTF
NA,TRBV29-1,TRBJ1-2,NA,TGCAGCGTTGAAGACACAGCCGGGGGCTATGGCTACACCTTC,CSVEDTAGGYGYTF
NA,TRBV7-8,TRBJ2-5,TRBD2,TGTGCCAGCAGCTCCGGACTAGCGGGGGTACAAGAGACCCAGTACTTC,CASSSGLAGVQETQYF
few,TRBV6-6,TRBJ2-5,NA,TGTGCTTCAGGGATGGGGCCGGAGACCCAGTACTTC,CASGMGPETQYF
NA,TRBV7-8,TRBJ1-6,NA,TGTGCCAGCAGCCCGAGGGTAGGGTATAATTCACCCCTCCACTTT,CASSPRVGYNSPLHF
once,TRBV28,TRBJ1-1,TRBD1,TGTGCCAGCAGCATCTTACCTGGACAGGGGGGAGCAGGGGCTTTCTTT,CASSILPGQGGAGAFF
once,TRBV2,TRBJ1-2,NA,TGTGCCAGCAGCCTCCAGGGAGGCTATGGCTACACCTTC,CASSLQGGYGYTF
few,TRBV28,TRBJ2-5,TRBD2,TGTGCCAGCAGGCGACTAGCGGGGGGGAATGGGGAGACCCAGTACTTC,CASRRLAGGNGETQYF
once,TRBV15,TRBJ2-5,TRBD2,TGTGCCACCAGCAGAAAGGGACTAGCGGGGGCGAGAACCCAGTACTTC,CATSRKGLAGARTQYF
NA,TRBV4-2,TRBJ2-6,NA,TGTGCCAGCAGCCAAGATAGGGGGGGGGCCAACGTCCTGACTTTC,CASSQDRGGANVLTF
NA,TRBV5-1,TRBJ2-5,TRBD1,TGCGCCAGCAGCTTGGGAGCGAGACAGGGGGCGTATAATGTAGAGACCCAGTACTTC,CASSLGARQGAYNVETQYF
NA,TRBV4-1,TRBJ2-1,TRBD2,TGCGCCAGCAGCCTCCGTCGACTAGCGGGGGATCAGTTCTTC,CASSLRRLAGDQFF
NA,TRBV11-3,TRBJ2-5,TRBD2,TGTGCCAGCAGCTTAGGTAGCGGGAGTGGGGAGACCCAGTACTTC,CASSLGSGSGETQYF
NA,TRBV12-5,TRBJ1-1,TRBD1,TGTGCTAGTGGTCCCGGGACAGGGTTTACTGAAGCTTTCTTT,CASGPGTGFTEAFF
NA,TRBV19,TRBJ2-2,TRBD2,TGTGCCAGTACCCTCCCGGGGGCGGGGGGGCCCGGGGAGCTGTTTTTT,CASTLPGAGGPGELFF
NA,TRBV11-3,TRBJ2-3,TRBD2,TGTGCCAGCAGCTCAGCGGGGGAGGGCACAGATACGCAGTATTTT,CASSSAGEGTDTQYF
few,TRBV18,TRBJ1-1,TRBD1,TGTGCCAGCTCACCTTTCCTAGGACAGGAGGGGTCAAGATTGAACACTGAAGCTTTCTTT,CASSPFLGQEGSRLNTEAFF
NA,TRBV6-6,TRBJ1-1,TRBD1,TGTGCCAGCACCCCGGGACAGATGATGAACACTGAAGCTTTCTTT,CASTPGQMMNTEAFF
NA,TRBV5-6,TRBJ2-5,TRBD2,TGTGCCAGCAGCCCCGGACAAGGGGGACTAGCGGGATCAGAGACCCAGTACTTC,CASSPGQGGLAGSETQYF
once,TRBV7-3,TRBJ2-3,TRBD1,TGTGCCAGCAGCTTTGGACAGGGTACAGATACGCAGTATTTT,CASSFGQGTDTQYF
NA,TRBV21-1,TRBJ1-1,NA,TGTGCCAGCAGCAAATTCGACAGGGGGATTGAAGCTTTCTTT,CASSKFDRGIEAFF
NA,TRBV10-3,TRBJ1-6,TRBD1,TGTGCCATCAGGGCGGGCGGGGAACAGGGGGTCTCTCCGACCCTCCACTTT,CAIRAGGEQGVSPTLHF
few,TRBV5-4,TRBJ2-3,TRBD1,TGTGCCAGCAGGACAGGGAAAGGGAGCACAGATACGCAGTATTTT,CASRTGKGSTDTQYF
NA,TRBV7-2,TRBJ2-5,NA,TGTGCCAGCAGCTTAGACTCCGGGAAGACCCAGTACTTC,CASSLDSGKTQYF
NA,TRBV6-1,TRBJ1-1,NA,TGTGCCAGCAGGACAGGGAACACTGAAGCTTTCTTT,CASRTGNTEAFF
NA,TRBV30,TRBJ2-3,TRBD2,TGTGCCTGGAGCCCCCGGGAACTAGCGGGAGCATCGGATACGCAGTATTTT,CAWSPRELAGASDTQYF
NA,TRBV7-6,TRBJ2-1,TRBD2,TGTGCCAGCAGCTTACAACTAGCGGGGGGGGATGAGCAGTTCTTC,CASSLQLAGGDEQFF
once,TRBV28,TRBJ1-5,NA,TGTGCCAGCATCGATTCACTGGGCCTCAATCAGCCCCAGCATTTT,CASIDSLGLNQPQHF